This T cell receptor beta chain was sequenced during a study of T cell repertoires in cytomegalovirus infection. In the study overall: CMV infection plus the matching HLA type was flagged by public TCR beta signatures.

CDR1 and CDR2 (germline): MNHEY, SMNVEV (reference sequence). The junction had 4 bases not matched to a gene; V was cut back by 6 bases and J by 4 bases. The CDR3 is 15 amino acids. Study-level results: HLA-C-restricted CMV clonotypes gave the most frequent clonotype in two of eight donors. Cumulative frequency (of public TCR beta family members) identified carriers of CMV plus the relevant HLA.

One entry per CDR3 protein, called by TCRdb with MiXCR from the reads. The sample holds fewer than 550,000 distinct CDR3 sequences, under 40% seen once. This clonotype was observed a few times. Antigen unknown. The chain carries TRBV27 and TRBJ2-1; 12 bases agree with TRBD2. The receptor was isolated from a human donor in good health (CMV status not recorded). Some clones in this sample may be carry-over from other donors' samples. Sequences were obtained from PBMCs. This CDR3 is CASSRTSGIYNEQFF. In DNA form, the CDR3 reads TGTGCCAGCAGCCGGACTAGCGGGATATACAATGAGCAGTTCTTC.